These T cell receptor beta chains were read from a single sample in a study of shared clonotypes between healthy human individuals. Only in-frame clones appear in the TCRdb table, and some are missing; sequencing was by immunoSEQ multiplex PCR. The sample has 600,000 or so clones, roughly 96% seen once. The sample was naive CD8+ T cells sorted from blood. Receptors originate from a woman in her 30s in good health. CDR3s include the opening cysteine and the closing phenylalanine or tryptophan. A D gene is named only where the DNA matches it firmly. Part of the rows lack a size; the others show once, few, many or a class for expanded clones.

TRBD1	TRBJ1-6	NA	15	TRBV27	CASSLLRDRGSPLHF	TGTGCCAGCAGTTTATTAAGGGACAGGGGTTCACCCCTCCACTTT
NA	TRBJ2-7	NA	13	TRBV4-1	CASSQRLAYEQYF	TGCGCCAGCAGCCAAAGGCTAGCTTACGAGCAGTACTTC
TRBD2	TRBJ2-3	NA	16	TRBV9	CASSPITSGIADTQYF	TGTGCCAGCAGCCCAATTACTAGCGGGATCGCTGATACGCAGTATTTT
TRBD2	TRBJ2-1	once	15	TRBV9	CASSASSGRAQEQFF	TGTGCCAGCAGCGCCTCTAGCGGGAGGGCCCAAGAGCAGTTCTTC
TRBD1	TRBJ2-7	NA	14	TRBV2	CASSERGPSYEQYF	TGTGCCAGCAGTGAGAGGGGGCCCTCCTACGAGCAGTACTTC
NA	TRBJ2-7	NA	14	TRBV6-5	CASSYLGTKDEQYF	TGTGCCAGCAGTTACTTGGGCACCAAGGACGAGCAGTACTTC
TRBD1	TRBJ1-1	NA	17	TRBV27	CASSLLGQGASNTEAFF	TGTGCCAGCAGTTTATTGGGACAGGGGGCCTCGAACACTGAAGCTTTCTTT
TRBD1	TRBJ1-1	NA	15	TRBV30	CAWGEGAIWNTEAFF	TGTGCCTGGGGGGAGGGGGCTATTTGGAACACTGAAGCTTTCTTT
TRBD2	TRBJ2-7	NA	12	TRBV9	CASSPGGYEQYF	TGTGCCAGCAGCCCCGGGGGGTACGAGCAGTACTTC
NA	TRBJ2-7	NA	17	TRBV7-8	CASSLEWLGVEGYEQYF	TGTGCCAGCAGCTTAGAGTGGCTTGGGGTAGAGGGGTACGAGCAGTACTTC
TRBD2	TRBJ2-5	NA	15	TRBV5-6	CASSEYSGRGGTQYF	TGTGCCAGCAGCGAGTATAGCGGGAGAGGAGGGACCCAGTACTTC
TRBD1	TRBJ2-7	NA	14	TRBV28	CASIRTGVPYEQYF	TGTGCCAGCATCAGGACAGGGGTGCCCTACGAGCAGTACTTC
NA	TRBJ2-1	NA	14	TRBV5-6	CASSNPVVWNEQFF	TGTGCCAGCAGCAACCCGGTAGTGTGGAATGAGCAGTTCTTC
TRBD1	TRBJ2-7	NA	15	TRBV28	CASSLVGQGRNEQYF	TGTGCCAGCAGTTTAGTGGGACAGGGTCGCAACGAGCAGTACTTC
NA	TRBJ2-7	NA	14	TRBV28	CASSFRLLSYEQYF	TGTGCCAGCAGTTTTCGACTCCTCTCCTACGAGCAGTACTTC
NA	TRBJ2-7	NA	13	TRBV19	CASSLTSLYEQYF	TGTGCCAGTAGTCTAACTAGCCTCTACGAGCAGTACTTC
NA	TRBJ2-7	NA	14	TRBV5-4	CASSGGLPTYEQYF	TGTGCCAGCAGCGGGGGACTGCCTACCTACGAGCAGTACTTC
TRBD2	TRBJ2-1	NA	18	TRBV19	CASSMELAGSLTYNEQFF	TGTGCCAGTAGTATGGAACTAGCGGGATCATTAACCTACAATGAGCAGTTCTTC
TRBD2	TRBJ2-2	NA	16	TRBV5-4	CASSFNAGVGTGELFF	TGTGCCAGCAGCTTTAATGCGGGAGTGGGGACCGGGGAGCTGTTTTTT
NA	TRBJ1-1	NA	14	TRBV27	CASSLSIGYGEAFF	TGTGCCAGCAGTTTATCGATTGGTTACGGGGAAGCTTTCTTT
NA	TRBJ2-1	NA	13	TRBV5-1	CASSSEVGGEQFF	TGCGCCAGCAGCTCCGAGGTTGGCGGGGAGCAGTTCTTC
NA	TRBJ2-5	NA	15	TRBV15	CATSTDRTPGETQYF	TGTGCCACCAGCACCGACAGGACCCCCGGAGAGACCCAGTACTTC
NA	TRBJ1-6	NA	18	TRBV4-1	CASSQGASRGISNSPLHF	TGCGCCAGCAGCCAAGGAGCGAGCAGGGGAATAAGTAATTCACCCCTCCACTTT
NA	TRBJ1-2	NA	15	TRBV2	CASSEVIREPYGYTF	TGTGCCAGCAGTGAGGTTATCAGGGAACCCTATGGCTACACCTTC
TRBD1	TRBJ2-6	NA	19	TRBV5-4	CASSLWPRTGGSGANVLTF	TGTGCCAGCAGCTTGTGGCCCAGGACAGGGGGCTCTGGGGCCAACGTCCTGACTTTC
TRBD2	TRBJ2-5	NA	14	TRBV7-7	CALRASGRKETQYF	TGTGCCCTTCGGGCTAGCGGGAGGAAAGAGACCCAGTACTTC
NA	TRBJ2-7	NA	15	TRBV14	CASSQIGGGSYEQYF	TGTGCCAGCAGCCAGATAGGGGGAGGCTCCTACGAGCAGTACTTC
NA	TRBJ2-7	NA	13	TRBV19	CASSGRDTYEQYF	TGTGCCAGTAGTGGCAGGGATACCTACGAGCAGTACTTC
NA	TRBJ1-1	once	14	TRBV9	CASRKGDINTEAFF	TGTGCCAGCAGAAAAGGGGATATAAACACTGAAGCTTTCTTT
NA	TRBJ2-7	NA	15	TRBV19	CASSIAGPSSYEQYF	TGTGCCAGTAGTATAGCCGGGCCGTCCTCCTACGAGCAGTACTTC
NA	TRBJ1-5	NA	13	TRBV4-1	CASSWAYNQPQHF	TGCGCCAGCAGTTGGGCCTACAATCAGCCCCAGCATTTT
NA	TRBJ1-1	NA	14	TRBV6-1	CASTERTQQNLAFF	TGTGCCAGCACCGAAAGAACACAGCAGAACTTGGCTTTCTTT
NA	TRBJ2-7	NA	17	TRBV2	CASSDSGDTETAYEQYF	TGTGCCAGCAGTGATTCTGGAGACACCGAAACAGCCTACGAGCAGTACTTC
TRBD2	TRBJ2-7	NA	16	TRBV28	CASSPLGLARSYEQYF	TGTGCCAGCAGTCCATTGGGACTAGCAAGGTCCTACGAGCAGTACTTC
TRBD1	TRBJ1-3	NA	14	TRBV4-2	CASSQTGVGNTIYF	TGTGCCAGCAGCCAGACAGGGGTGGGAAACACCATATATTTT
TRBD1	TRBJ1-3	NA	15	TRBV5-1	CASSPRTGGGNTIYF	TGCGCCAGCAGCCCAAGGACAGGGGGCGGAAACACCATATATTTT
NA	TRBJ2-3	NA	14	TRBV27	CASSLAQVSDTQYF	TGTGCCAGCAGTCTAGCCCAGGTTTCAGATACGCAGTATTTT
NA	TRBJ2-2	NA	14	TRBV7-9	CASSWEGATGELFF	TGTGCCAGCAGCTGGGAGGGGGCCACCGGGGAGCTGTTTTTT
NA	TRBJ1-1	once	13	TRBV27	CASRITGWTEAFF	TGTGCCAGCAGAATCACAGGGTGGACTGAAGCTTTCTTT
NA	TRBJ2-5	NA	16	TRBV7-9	CASLPPWAERQETQYF	TGTGCCAGTCTCCCCCCCTGGGCGGAACGGCAAGAGACCCAGTACTTC
TRBD2	TRBJ2-7	once	18	TRBV6-1	CASSATRLALFNSYEQYF	TGTGCCAGCAGTGCCACCAGACTAGCGCTCTTTAACTCCTACGAGCAGTACTTC
NA	TRBJ2-7	NA	15	TRBV5-5	CASSLERSMNYEQYF	TGTGCCAGCAGCTTGGAACGGAGCATGAACTACGAGCAGTACTTC
NA	TRBJ2-6	NA	20	TRBV15	CATSRDWLGGDFSGANVLTF	TGTGCCACCAGCAGAGATTGGCTCGGGGGCGACTTTTCTGGGGCCAACGTCCTGACTTTC
NA	TRBJ2-7	NA	13	TRBV27	CASSSGPSYEQYF	TGTGCCAGCAGTTCGGGACCGAGCTACGAGCAGTACTTC
TRBD2	TRBJ2-7	NA	14	TRBV4-1	CASSQRLADYEQYF	TGCGCCAGCAGCCAAAGACTAGCGGACTACGAGCAGTACTTC